This T cell receptor (beta chain) was sequenced during a study of T cell changes during pregnancy in multiple sclerosis. Some clones are missing from TCRdb's copy, which holds only in-frame ones; the method was immunoSEQ multiplex PCR. In the table there are about 47,000 clones, roughly 92% of which are singletons. The input for sequencing was peripheral blood, taken after pregnancy. This receptor was identified in a female donor with multiple sclerosis, enrolled in a pregnancy study.

The CDR3 sequence: CASSVRVTVNTGELFF. In DNA form, the CDR3 reads TGTGCCAGCAGCGTGAGAGTTACGGTGAACACCGGGGAGCTGTTTTTT. The chain uses TRBV5-5 and TRBJ2-2; no clear D. The CDR3 has 16 amino acids. Germline values: CDR1 SGHKS, CDR2 YYEKEE (reference sequence). Trimming removed 4 bases from V and 1 base from J, with 14 bases in between.